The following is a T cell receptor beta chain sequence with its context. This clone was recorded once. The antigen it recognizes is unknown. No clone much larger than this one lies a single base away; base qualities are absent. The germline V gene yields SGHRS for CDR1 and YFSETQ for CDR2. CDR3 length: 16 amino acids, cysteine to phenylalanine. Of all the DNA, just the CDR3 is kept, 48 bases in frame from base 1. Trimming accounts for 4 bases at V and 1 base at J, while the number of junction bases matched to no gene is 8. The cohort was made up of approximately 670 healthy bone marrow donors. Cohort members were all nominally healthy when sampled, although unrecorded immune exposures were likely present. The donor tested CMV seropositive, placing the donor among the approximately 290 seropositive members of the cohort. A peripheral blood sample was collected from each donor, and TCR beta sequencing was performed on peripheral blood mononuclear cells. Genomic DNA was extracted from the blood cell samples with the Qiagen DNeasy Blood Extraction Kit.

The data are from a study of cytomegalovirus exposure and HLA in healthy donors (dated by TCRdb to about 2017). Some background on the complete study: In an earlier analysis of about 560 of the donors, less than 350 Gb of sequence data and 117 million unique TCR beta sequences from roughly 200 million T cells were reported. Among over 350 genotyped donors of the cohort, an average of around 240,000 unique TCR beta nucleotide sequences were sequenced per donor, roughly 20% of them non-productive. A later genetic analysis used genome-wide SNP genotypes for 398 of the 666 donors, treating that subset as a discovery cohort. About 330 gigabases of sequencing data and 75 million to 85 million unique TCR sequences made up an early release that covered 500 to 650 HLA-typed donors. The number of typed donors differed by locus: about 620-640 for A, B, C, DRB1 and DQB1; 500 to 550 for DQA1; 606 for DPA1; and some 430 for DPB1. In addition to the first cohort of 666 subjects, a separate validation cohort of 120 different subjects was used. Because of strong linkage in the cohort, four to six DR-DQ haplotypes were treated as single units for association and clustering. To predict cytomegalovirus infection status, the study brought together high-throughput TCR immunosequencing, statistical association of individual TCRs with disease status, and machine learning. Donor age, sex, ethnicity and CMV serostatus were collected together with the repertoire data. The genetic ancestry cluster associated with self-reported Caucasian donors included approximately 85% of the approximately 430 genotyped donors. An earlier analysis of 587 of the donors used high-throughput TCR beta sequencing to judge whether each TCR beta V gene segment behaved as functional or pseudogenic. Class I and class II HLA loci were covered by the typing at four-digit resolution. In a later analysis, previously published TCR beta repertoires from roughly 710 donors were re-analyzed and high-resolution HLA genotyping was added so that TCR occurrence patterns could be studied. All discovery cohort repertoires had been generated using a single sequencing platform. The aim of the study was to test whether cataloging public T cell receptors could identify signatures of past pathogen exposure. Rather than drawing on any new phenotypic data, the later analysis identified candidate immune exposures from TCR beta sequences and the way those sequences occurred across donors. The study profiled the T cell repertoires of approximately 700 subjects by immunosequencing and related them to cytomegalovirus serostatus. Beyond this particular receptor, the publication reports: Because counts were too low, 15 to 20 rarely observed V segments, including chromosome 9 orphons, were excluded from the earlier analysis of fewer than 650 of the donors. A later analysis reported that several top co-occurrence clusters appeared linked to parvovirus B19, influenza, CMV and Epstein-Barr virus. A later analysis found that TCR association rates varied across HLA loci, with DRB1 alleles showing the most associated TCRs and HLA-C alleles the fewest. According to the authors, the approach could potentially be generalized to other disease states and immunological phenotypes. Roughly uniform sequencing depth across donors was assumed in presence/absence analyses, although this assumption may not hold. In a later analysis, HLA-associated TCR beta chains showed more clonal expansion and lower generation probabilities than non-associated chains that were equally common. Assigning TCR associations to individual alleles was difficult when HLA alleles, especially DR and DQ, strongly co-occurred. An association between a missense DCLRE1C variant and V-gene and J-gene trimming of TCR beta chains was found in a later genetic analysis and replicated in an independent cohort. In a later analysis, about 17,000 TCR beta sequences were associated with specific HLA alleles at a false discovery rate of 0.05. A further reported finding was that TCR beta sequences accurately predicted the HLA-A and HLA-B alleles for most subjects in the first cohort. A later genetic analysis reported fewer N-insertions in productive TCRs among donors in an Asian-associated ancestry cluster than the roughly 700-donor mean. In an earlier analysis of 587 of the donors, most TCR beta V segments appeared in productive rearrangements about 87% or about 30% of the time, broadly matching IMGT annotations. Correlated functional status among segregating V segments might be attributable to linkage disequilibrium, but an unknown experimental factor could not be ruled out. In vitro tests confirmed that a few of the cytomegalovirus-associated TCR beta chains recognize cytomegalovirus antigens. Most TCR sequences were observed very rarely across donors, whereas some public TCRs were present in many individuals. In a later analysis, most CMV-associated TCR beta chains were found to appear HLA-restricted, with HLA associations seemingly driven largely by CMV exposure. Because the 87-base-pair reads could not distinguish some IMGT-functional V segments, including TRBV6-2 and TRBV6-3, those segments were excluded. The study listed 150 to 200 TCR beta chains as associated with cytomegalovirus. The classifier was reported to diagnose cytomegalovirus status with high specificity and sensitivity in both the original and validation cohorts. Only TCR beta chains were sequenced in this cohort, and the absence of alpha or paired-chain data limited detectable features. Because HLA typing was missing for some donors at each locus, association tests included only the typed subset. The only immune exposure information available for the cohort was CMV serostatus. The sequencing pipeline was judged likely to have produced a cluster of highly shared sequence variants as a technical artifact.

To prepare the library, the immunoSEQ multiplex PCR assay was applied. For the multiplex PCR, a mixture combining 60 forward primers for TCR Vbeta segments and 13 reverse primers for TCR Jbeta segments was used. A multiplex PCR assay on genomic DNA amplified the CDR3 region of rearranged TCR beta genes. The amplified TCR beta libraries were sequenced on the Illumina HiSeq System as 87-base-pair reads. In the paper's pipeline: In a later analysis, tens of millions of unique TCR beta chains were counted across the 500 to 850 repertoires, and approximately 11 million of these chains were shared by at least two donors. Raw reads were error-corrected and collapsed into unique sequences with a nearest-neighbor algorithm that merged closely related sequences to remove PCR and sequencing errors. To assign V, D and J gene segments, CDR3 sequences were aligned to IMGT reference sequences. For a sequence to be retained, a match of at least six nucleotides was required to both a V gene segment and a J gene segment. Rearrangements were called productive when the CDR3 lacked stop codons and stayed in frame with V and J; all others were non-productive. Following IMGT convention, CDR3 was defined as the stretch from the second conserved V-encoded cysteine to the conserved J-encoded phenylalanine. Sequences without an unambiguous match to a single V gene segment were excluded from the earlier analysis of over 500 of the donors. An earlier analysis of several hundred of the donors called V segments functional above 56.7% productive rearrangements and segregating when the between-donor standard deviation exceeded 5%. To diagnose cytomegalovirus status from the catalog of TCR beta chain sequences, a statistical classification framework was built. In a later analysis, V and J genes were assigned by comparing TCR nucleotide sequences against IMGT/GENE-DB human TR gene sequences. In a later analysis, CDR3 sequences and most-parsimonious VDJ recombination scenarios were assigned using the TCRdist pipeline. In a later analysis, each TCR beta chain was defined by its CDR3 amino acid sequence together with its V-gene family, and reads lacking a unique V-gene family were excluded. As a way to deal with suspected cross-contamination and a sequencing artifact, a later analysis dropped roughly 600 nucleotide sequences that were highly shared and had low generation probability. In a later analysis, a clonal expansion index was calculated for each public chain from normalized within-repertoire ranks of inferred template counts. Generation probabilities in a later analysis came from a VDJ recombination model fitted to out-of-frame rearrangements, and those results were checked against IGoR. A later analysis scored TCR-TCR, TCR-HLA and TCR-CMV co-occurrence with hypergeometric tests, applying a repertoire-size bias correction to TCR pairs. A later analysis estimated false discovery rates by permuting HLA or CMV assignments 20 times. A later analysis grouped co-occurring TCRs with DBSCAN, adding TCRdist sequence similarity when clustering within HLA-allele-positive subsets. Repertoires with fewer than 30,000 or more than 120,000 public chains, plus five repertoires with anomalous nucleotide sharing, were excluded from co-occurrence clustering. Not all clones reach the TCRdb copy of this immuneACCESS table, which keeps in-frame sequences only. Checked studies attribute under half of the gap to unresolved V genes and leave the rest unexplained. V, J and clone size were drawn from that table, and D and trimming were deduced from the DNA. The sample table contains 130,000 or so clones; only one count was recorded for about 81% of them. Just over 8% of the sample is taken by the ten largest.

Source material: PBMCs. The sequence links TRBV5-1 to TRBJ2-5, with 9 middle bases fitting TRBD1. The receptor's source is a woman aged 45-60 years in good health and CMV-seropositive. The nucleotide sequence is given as TGCGCCAGCAGCCTTCAAGGACAGGGGCCCCAAGAGACCCAGTACTTC. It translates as CASSLQGQGPQETQYF.